This T cell receptor beta chain was observed in a study of T cells in Graves' hyperthyroidism and ophthalmopathy. This clonotype has at least ten counts. Across 18 months, stable Graves' hyperthyroidism was marked by no progression to ophthalmopathy. The CDR3 consists of 13 residues. CDR1 DFQATT and CDR2 SNEGSKA come from the germline V gene (reference sequence). Trimming removed 6 bases from V and 2 bases from J, with 13 bases in between. RNA transcripts were the template for amplifying TCR beta CDR3 regions. The HTBI primer set served for first-round RT-PCR of the TCR CDR3. Each CDR3 protein is one row after TCRdb ran MiXCR on the multiplex PCR reads. Of a few hundred thousand distinct CDR3 sequences in the sample, 14% were seen once.

The J gene is TRBJ1-1, the V gene TRBV20-1, with D perhaps TRBD1 (5 bases). The sequenced material came from blood. This TCR derives from a middle-aged woman with Graves' hyperthyroidism. In DNA, the CDR3 is TGCAGTGCGGCCCGACAGAGAAACACTGAAGCTTTCTTT. This sequence encodes CSAARQRNTEAFF.